This record looks at one TCR beta chain sequence and its context. The antigen is undetermined. TCR cDNA received a 3' ligated oligonucleotide that carried a UMI. Input was about 1 to 1000 ng of DNase-treated total RNA without cell sorting. The sample originates from a study of naive and memory T cell subsets. General study results and limits: TCR transcript changes with activation or differentiation may affect this RNA method.

V shed 4 bases and J 3 bases; nucleotides not matched to a gene: 6. Germline CDR1 and CDR2: MGHRA and YSYEKL. The CDR3 has 16 residues. The SP2 primer and nested alpha and beta constant region primers amplified ligated cDNA in four rounds. Reverse transcription of blood and skin TCR RNA was primed at alpha and beta constant regions. TCRdb re-analysed the 5' RACE reads in MiXCR, keeping a single row per CDR3 protein. Of approximately 58,000 distinct CDR3 sequences in the sample, 5.5% to 8.5% were seen once. The chain has TRBV4-1 and TRBJ2-5; 12 bases agree with TRBD2. The receptor was derived from a male donor in good health. This chain's CDR3 is CASSPRLAGVEETQYF. CDR3 nucleotide sequence: TGCGCCAGCAGCCCGCGACTAGCGGGAGTGGAAGAGACCCAGTACTTC.